This is a list of T cell receptor beta chains from one sample in a study of T-cell memory formation after mild COVID-19. TCRdb called the 5' RACE reads again in MiXCR, with one record for every CDR3 protein. Seen here are 350,000 to 450,000 distinct CDR3 sequences, 20% to 25% observed once, and the top ten hold 8.8%. The material sequenced was PBMCs or a T cell subset sorted from them (not recorded which). The origin of the receptors is an adult woman who had mild COVID-19 (a few samples of this study predate the infection). Cell type and time point are not known. CDR3s include the opening cysteine and the closing phenylalanine or tryptophan. D genes are given only for firm matches. Clone size is stated in some rows and not others, as once, few, many or a class when expanded.

J gene: TRBJ2-1; V gene: TRBV12-3/TRBV12-4; D gene: .; CDR3 length: 16; clone size: few; CDR3 protein: CASFPGIFLRGGEQFF; CDR3 DNA: TGTGCCAGCTTTCCTGGAATCTTCCTAAGGGGGGGAGAGCAGTTCTTC
J gene: TRBJ2-1; V gene: TRBV29-1; D gene: .; CDR3 length: 12; clone size: few; CDR3 protein: CSVLSSYNEQFF; CDR3 DNA: TGCAGCGTTCTCAGCTCCTACAATGAGCAGTTCTTC
J gene: TRBJ2-1; V gene: TRBV23-1; D gene: TRBD1; CDR3 length: 19; clone size: few; CDR3 protein: CASSQSRGQGADSYNEQFF; CDR3 DNA: TGCGCCAGCAGTCAAAGCCGGGGACAGGGGGCGGACTCCTACAATGAGCAGTTCTTC
J gene: TRBJ2-4; V gene: TRBV18; D gene: TRBD2; CDR3 length: 15; clone size: many; CDR3 protein: CASSPTGGFGNIQYF; CDR3 DNA: TGTGCCAGCTCACCAACGGGGGGATTCGGGAACATTCAGTACTTC
J gene: TRBJ2-1; V gene: TRBV9; D gene: .; CDR3 length: 14; clone size: .; CDR3 protein: CATQGRLDYNEQFF; CDR3 DNA: TGTGCCACCCAGGGGCGTCTCGACTACAATGAGCAGTTCTTC
J gene: TRBJ1-1; V gene: TRBV29-1; D gene: .; CDR3 length: 13; clone size: few; CDR3 protein: CSVAWDPNTEAFF; CDR3 DNA: TGCAGCGTTGCTTGGGATCCGAACACTGAAGCTTTCTTT
J gene: TRBJ1-1; V gene: TRBV18; D gene: TRBD1; CDR3 length: 18; clone size: few; CDR3 protein: CASSPITGTGTTNTEAFF; CDR3 DNA: TGTGCCAGCTCACCAATCACCGGGACAGGGACTACGAACACTGAAGCTTTCTTT
J gene: TRBJ2-2; V gene: TRBV5-5; D gene: .; CDR3 length: 13; clone size: few; CDR3 protein: CASLVQDTGELFF; CDR3 DNA: TGTGCCAGCTTAGTACAGGACACCGGGGAGCTGTTTTTT
J gene: TRBJ2-1; V gene: TRBV12-3/TRBV12-4; D gene: TRBD2; CDR3 length: 18; clone size: .; CDR3 protein: CASSSVLAGESSYNEQFF; CDR3 DNA: TGTGCCAGCAGTTCCGTACTAGCGGGGGAGAGCTCCTACAATGAGCAGTTCTTC
J gene: TRBJ1-2; V gene: TRBV20-1; D gene: TRBD1; CDR3 length: 11; clone size: .; CDR3 protein: CSVGRGHGYTF; CDR3 DNA: TGCAGTGTGGGCAGGGGGCATGGCTACACCTTC
J gene: TRBJ2-7; V gene: TRBV29-1; D gene: .; CDR3 length: 12; clone size: few; CDR3 protein: CSVSRDNYEQYF; CDR3 DNA: TGCAGCGTTAGCCGGGACAACTACGAGCAGTACTTC
J gene: TRBJ2-7; V gene: TRBV7-9; D gene: .; CDR3 length: 13; clone size: few; CDR3 protein: CASSPLQPGKQYF; CDR3 DNA: TGTGCCAGCAGCCCACTACAGCCTGGGAAGCAGTACTTC
J gene: TRBJ2-1; V gene: TRBV10-3; D gene: TRBD2; CDR3 length: 16; clone size: .; CDR3 protein: CAIMATPAGGRNEQFF; CDR3 DNA: TGTGCCATCATGGCGACCCCGGCGGGGGGGCGTAATGAGCAGTTCTTC
J gene: TRBJ1-1; V gene: TRBV5-1; D gene: TRBD1; CDR3 length: 14; clone size: .; CDR3 protein: CASSLGTGEAEAFF; CDR3 DNA: TGCGCCAGCAGCTTGGGGACAGGGGAAGCTGAAGCTTTCTTT
J gene: TRBJ1-2; V gene: TRBV5-1; D gene: .; CDR3 length: 13; clone size: .; CDR3 protein: CASSQGPNYGYTF; CDR3 DNA: TGCGCCAGCAGCCAGGGCCCTAACTATGGCTACACCTTC
J gene: TRBJ2-1; V gene: TRBV9; D gene: .; CDR3 length: 15; clone size: .; CDR3 protein: CASSALPSSYNEQFF; CDR3 DNA: TGTGCCAGCAGCGCATTACCAAGCTCCTACAATGAGCAGTTCTTC
J gene: TRBJ2-3; V gene: TRBV3-1; D gene: TRBD2; CDR3 length: 14; clone size: few; CDR3 protein: CASSTLKAGETQYF; CDR3 DNA: TGTGCCAGCAGCACCTTGAAAGCGGGGGAAACGCAGTATTTT
J gene: TRBJ1-1; V gene: TRBV20-1; D gene: .; CDR3 length: 14; clone size: few; CDR3 protein: CSAIESPGVTEAFF; CDR3 DNA: TGCAGTGCGATAGAGAGCCCGGGGGTCACTGAAGCTTTCTTT
J gene: TRBJ2-5; V gene: TRBV9; D gene: TRBD2; CDR3 length: 15; clone size: .; CDR3 protein: CASSPTLAVQETQYF; CDR3 DNA: TGTGCCAGCAGCCCCACACTAGCGGTACAAGAGACCCAGTACTTC
J gene: TRBJ2-7; V gene: TRBV20-1; D gene: .; CDR3 length: 14; clone size: .; CDR3 protein: CSARDRHRTYEQYF; CDR3 DNA: TGCAGTGCTAGAGATCGACATCGGACCTACGAGCAGTACTTC
J gene: TRBJ2-1; V gene: TRBV5-1; D gene: .; CDR3 length: 15; clone size: .; CDR3 protein: CASSLKPPPKNEQFF; CDR3 DNA: TGCGCCAGCAGCTTGAAACCGCCACCTAAGAATGAGCAGTTCTTC
J gene: TRBJ1-5; V gene: TRBV15; D gene: .; CDR3 length: 14; clone size: .; CDR3 protein: CATRGSYSNQPQHF; CDR3 DNA: TGTGCCACCAGGGGCAGTTATAGCAATCAGCCCCAGCATTTT
J gene: TRBJ1-2; V gene: TRBV5-5; D gene: .; CDR3 length: 12; clone size: .; CDR3 protein: CASSFERGGYTF; CDR3 DNA: TGTGCCAGCAGCTTTGAGAGGGGAGGCTACACCTTC
J gene: TRBJ2-3; V gene: TRBV9; D gene: TRBD1; CDR3 length: 15; clone size: .; CDR3 protein: CASSVDRGRTDTQYF; CDR3 DNA: TGTGCCAGCAGCGTAGACAGGGGAAGAACAGATACGCAGTATTTT
J gene: TRBJ2-3; V gene: TRBV4-3; D gene: TRBD2; CDR3 length: 18; clone size: few; CDR3 protein: CASSQVLGGRRGTDTQYF; CDR3 DNA: TGCGCCAGCAGCCAAGTGCTGGGCGGGAGGAGAGGCACAGATACGCAGTATTTT
J gene: TRBJ1-1; V gene: TRBV25-1; D gene: .; CDR3 length: 14; clone size: .; CDR3 protein: CASARGTYGTEAFF; CDR3 DNA: TGTGCCAGCGCAAGAGGGACTTATGGCACTGAAGCTTTCTTT
J gene: TRBJ2-1; V gene: TRBV11-2; D gene: .; CDR3 length: 16; clone size: .; CDR3 protein: CASSPKRVSSYNEQFF; CDR3 DNA: TGTGCCAGCAGCCCTAAGCGGGTGAGCTCCTACAATGAGCAGTTCTTC
J gene: TRBJ2-5; V gene: TRBV20-1; D gene: .; CDR3 length: 16; clone size: .; CDR3 protein: CSARDHGNLLEETQYF; CDR3 DNA: TGCAGTGCTAGAGATCATGGGAACCTTCTGGAAGAGACCCAGTACTTC
J gene: TRBJ2-5; V gene: TRBV7-2; D gene: .; CDR3 length: 13; clone size: .; CDR3 protein: CASSLIQGETQYF; CDR3 DNA: TGTGCCAGCAGCTTAATCCAGGGCGAGACCCAGTACTTC
J gene: TRBJ2-4; V gene: TRBV5-5; D gene: TRBD2; CDR3 length: 14; clone size: few; CDR3 protein: CASSSGRGADIQYF; CDR3 DNA: TGTGCCAGCAGCTCGGGGCGGGGGGCCGACATTCAGTACTTC
J gene: TRBJ2-7; V gene: TRBV19; D gene: .; CDR3 length: 13; clone size: once; CDR3 protein: CASCGRASYEQYF; CDR3 DNA: TGTGCCAGTTGCGGCAGGGCTTCCTACGAGCAGTACTTC
J gene: TRBJ1-5; V gene: TRBV12-3/TRBV12-4; D gene: .; CDR3 length: 13; clone size: many; CDR3 protein: CASSFTGNQPQHF; CDR3 DNA: TGTGCCAGCAGTTTTACAGGGAATCAGCCCCAGCATTTT
J gene: TRBJ1-2; V gene: TRBV5-1; D gene: TRBD1; CDR3 length: 14; clone size: .; CDR3 protein: CASSYGTAGDGYTF; CDR3 DNA: TGCGCCAGCAGCTACGGGACAGCCGGGGATGGCTACACCTTC
J gene: TRBJ2-7; V gene: TRBV7-2; D gene: .; CDR3 length: 13; clone size: .; CDR3 protein: CASMDGRPSEQYF; CDR3 DNA: TGTGCCAGCATGGACGGTCGGCCTAGCGAGCAGTACTTC
J gene: TRBJ2-3; V gene: TRBV7-2; D gene: .; CDR3 length: 15; clone size: .; CDR3 protein: CAPPQPPTSVHTQYF; CDR3 DNA: TGTGCCCCACCCCAGCCCCCTACGTCCGTACATACGCAGTATTTT
J gene: TRBJ1-2; V gene: TRBV19; D gene: .; CDR3 length: 16; clone size: many; CDR3 protein: CASSIRQGSDTSGYTF; CDR3 DNA: TGTGCCAGTAGTATCCGTCAAGGATCCGATACGTCCGGCTACACCTTC
J gene: TRBJ2-5; V gene: TRBV7-2; D gene: .; CDR3 length: 13; clone size: few; CDR3 protein: CASSAGVRETQYF; CDR3 DNA: TGTGCCAGCAGCGCTGGAGTCAGGGAGACCCAGTACTTC
J gene: TRBJ2-1; V gene: TRBV20-1; D gene: .; CDR3 length: 17; clone size: .; CDR3 protein: CSARTYWGGDSNNEQFF; CDR3 DNA: TGCAGTGCTAGAACATATTGGGGAGGGGACAGCAACAATGAGCAGTTCTTC
J gene: TRBJ2-1; V gene: TRBV7-9; D gene: .; CDR3 length: 12; clone size: few; CDR3 protein: CATLGTVRQAFF; CDR3 DNA: TGTGCCACTTTAGGAACCGTGAGACAGGCGTTCTTC
J gene: TRBJ1-1; V gene: TRBV9; D gene: .; CDR3 length: 14; clone size: .; CDR3 protein: CASSVASSSTEAFF; CDR3 DNA: TGTGCCAGCAGCGTAGCGTCGTCTAGTACTGAAGCTTTCTTT
J gene: TRBJ2-5; V gene: TRBV29-1; D gene: .; CDR3 length: 13; clone size: .; CDR3 protein: CSVVSGRLLTQYF; CDR3 DNA: TGCAGCGTTGTTTCAGGGAGATTATTGACCCAGTACTTC
J gene: TRBJ1-1; V gene: TRBV7-2; D gene: TRBD1; CDR3 length: 14; clone size: .; CDR3 protein: CAASPYRGGTEAFF; CDR3 DNA: TGTGCCGCCTCCCCCTACAGGGGAGGGACTGAAGCTTTCTTT
J gene: TRBJ1-6; V gene: TRBV4-1; D gene: .; CDR3 length: 13; clone size: .; CDR3 protein: CASSQGTLSPLHF; CDR3 DNA: TGCGCCAGCAGCCAAGGGACGCTCTCACCCCTCCACTTT
J gene: TRBJ2-7; V gene: TRBV20-1; D gene: .; CDR3 length: 14; clone size: .; CDR3 protein: CSAQRAPSLYEQYF; CDR3 DNA: TGCAGTGCTCAACGGGCCCCGTCATTATACGAGCAGTACTTC
J gene: TRBJ2-7; V gene: TRBV19; D gene: TRBD2; CDR3 length: 15; clone size: few; CDR3 protein: CASTDGTGGNYEQYF; CDR3 DNA: TGTGCCAGTACCGATGGGACGGGAGGGAACTACGAGCAGTACTTC
J gene: TRBJ1-1; V gene: TRBV7-8; D gene: .; CDR3 length: 14; clone size: .; CDR3 protein: CASSLRPGETEAFF; CDR3 DNA: TGTGCCAGCAGCTTACGACCGGGTGAAACTGAAGCTTTCTTT
J gene: TRBJ2-1; V gene: TRBV12-3/TRBV12-4; D gene: .; CDR3 length: 16; clone size: .; CDR3 protein: CASSWGARGPANEQFF; CDR3 DNA: TGTGCCAGCAGTTGGGGGGCGAGGGGGCCGGCCAATGAGCAGTTCTTC
J gene: TRBJ2-7; V gene: TRBV7-8; D gene: .; CDR3 length: 16; clone size: .; CDR3 protein: CASSLEVSGRSYEQYF; CDR3 DNA: TGTGCCAGCAGCTTAGAGGTATCGGGGCGCAGCTACGAGCAGTACTTC
J gene: TRBJ2-5; V gene: TRBV20-1; D gene: TRBD2; CDR3 length: 16; clone size: few; CDR3 protein: CSARDPRTSGQETQYF; CDR3 DNA: TGCAGTGCTAGAGATCCCCGGACTAGCGGTCAAGAGACCCAGTACTTC
J gene: TRBJ1-1; V gene: TRBV18; D gene: .; CDR3 length: 16; clone size: .; CDR3 protein: CASSPRGPLGNTEAFF; CDR3 DNA: TGTGCCAGCTCACCTCGGGGGCCCCTAGGAAACACTGAAGCTTTCTTT
J gene: TRBJ2-2; V gene: TRBV9; D gene: TRBD2; CDR3 length: 15; clone size: .; CDR3 protein: CASSLRESGTGELFF; CDR3 DNA: TGTGCCAGCAGTTTGCGGGAGTCTGGCACCGGGGAGCTGTTTTTT
J gene: TRBJ2-1; V gene: TRBV6-5; D gene: TRBD1; CDR3 length: 15; clone size: few; CDR3 protein: CASSRTGKSYNEQFF; CDR3 DNA: TGTGCCAGCAGCCGGACAGGGAAATCCTACAATGAGCAGTTCTTC
J gene: TRBJ1-1; V gene: TRBV5-6; D gene: .; CDR3 length: 15; clone size: .; CDR3 protein: CASSSGPRANTEAFF; CDR3 DNA: TGTGCCAGCAGCTCAGGACCTCGGGCGAACACTGAAGCTTTCTTT
J gene: TRBJ2-7; V gene: TRBV9; D gene: .; CDR3 length: 17; clone size: few; CDR3 protein: CASSDGTQGRGNYEQYF; CDR3 DNA: TGTGCCAGCAGCGACGGTACCCAGGGGAGGGGGAACTACGAGCAGTACTTC
J gene: TRBJ2-3; V gene: TRBV7-2; D gene: .; CDR3 length: 16; clone size: .; CDR3 protein: CASSAALTGRSDTQYF; CDR3 DNA: TGTGCCAGCAGCGCCGCCCTTACCGGGAGATCAGATACGCAGTATTTT
J gene: TRBJ2-2; V gene: TRBV7-6; D gene: TRBD1; CDR3 length: 16; clone size: .; CDR3 protein: CASSSSTGAGTGELFF; CDR3 DNA: TGTGCCAGCAGCTCCTCCACAGGGGCTGGCACCGGGGAGCTGTTTTTT
J gene: TRBJ1-2; V gene: TRBV6-5; D gene: .; CDR3 length: 13; clone size: few; CDR3 protein: CASSPGDNGGYTF; CDR3 DNA: TGTGCCAGCAGCCCAGGGGATAACGGTGGCTACACCTTC